This TCR beta chain was documented in a study of T cells in Graves' hyperthyroidism and ophthalmopathy. Using RNA transcripts as the source, TCR beta CDR3 regions were amplified. The primer set for the first-round RT-PCR of the TCR CDR3 was HTBI. TCRdb itself ran the multiplex PCR reads through MiXCR, one entry per CDR3 protein. The sample has hundreds of thousands of distinct CDR3 sequences; 40% to 55% are singletons. Germline CDR1 and CDR2: KGHDR and SFDVKD. The CDR3 extends over 13 amino acids. Trimming shortened V by 4 bases and J by 5 bases, and 9 bases separated the two germline ends. Only a few counts were recorded for this clonotype.

This receptor was taken from an adult man with Graves' disease, either hyperthyroidism or ophthalmopathy (not recorded which). Specimen: peripheral blood or thyroid tissue (not recorded which). The rearrangement joins TRBV24-1 to TRBJ2-3, with D hard to call. CDR3 loop: CATSEGFGDTQYF. In DNA form, the CDR3 reads TGTGCCACCAGTGAAGGCTTCGGAGATACGCAGTATTTT.